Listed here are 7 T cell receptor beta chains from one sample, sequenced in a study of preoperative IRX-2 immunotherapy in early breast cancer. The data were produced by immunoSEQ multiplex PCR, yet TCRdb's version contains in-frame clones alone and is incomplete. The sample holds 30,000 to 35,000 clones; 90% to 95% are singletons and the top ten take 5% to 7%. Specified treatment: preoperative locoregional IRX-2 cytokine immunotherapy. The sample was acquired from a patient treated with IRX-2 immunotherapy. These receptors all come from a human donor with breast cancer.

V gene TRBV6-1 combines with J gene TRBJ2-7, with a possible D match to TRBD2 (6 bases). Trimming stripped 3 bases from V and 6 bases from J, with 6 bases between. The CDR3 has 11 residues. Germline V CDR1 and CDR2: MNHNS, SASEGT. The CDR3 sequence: CASSEGGEQYF. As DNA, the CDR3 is TGTGCCAGCAGTGAGGGGGGCGAGCAGTACTTC.

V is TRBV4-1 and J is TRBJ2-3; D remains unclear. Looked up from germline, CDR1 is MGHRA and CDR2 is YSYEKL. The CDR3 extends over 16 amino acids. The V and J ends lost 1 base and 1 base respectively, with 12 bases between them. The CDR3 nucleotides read TGCGCCAGCAGCCAAGTCGGAGTTCAAGGCACAGATACGCAGTATTTT. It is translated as CASSQVGVQGTDTQYF.

In nucleotides, the CDR3 is TGCGCCAGCAGCTTGCAGGCAGGGGGCGCTTTAATCTATGGCTACACCTTC. It encodes CASSLQAGGALIYGYTF. V gene TRBV5-1 combines with J gene TRBJ1-2; TRBD1 aligns across 8 bases. V lost 1 base and J lost 4; bases outside the gene matches: 12. This CDR3 spans 17 amino acids. Per germline, CDR1 SGHRS and CDR2 YFSETQ.

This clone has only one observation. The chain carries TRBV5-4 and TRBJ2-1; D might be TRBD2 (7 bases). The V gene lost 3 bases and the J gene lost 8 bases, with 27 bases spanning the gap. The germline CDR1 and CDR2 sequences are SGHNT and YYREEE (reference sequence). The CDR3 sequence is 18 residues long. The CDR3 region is CASSSPLGPGEGKDEQFF. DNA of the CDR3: TGTGCCAGCAGCTCGCCGCTGGGACCAGGGGAGGGCAAGGATGAGCAGTTCTTC. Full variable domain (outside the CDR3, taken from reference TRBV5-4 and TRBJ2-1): ETGVTQSPTHLIKTRGQQVTLRCSSQSGHNTVSWYQQALGQGPQFIFQYYREEENGRGNFPPRFSGLQFPNYSSELNVNALELDDSALYLCASSSPLGPGEGKDEQFFGPGTRLTVL.

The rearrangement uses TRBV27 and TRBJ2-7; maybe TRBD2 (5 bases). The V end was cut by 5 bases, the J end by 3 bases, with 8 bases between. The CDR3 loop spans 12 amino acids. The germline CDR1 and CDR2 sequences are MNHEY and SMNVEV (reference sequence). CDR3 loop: CASSAGVYEQYF. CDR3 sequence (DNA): TGTGCCAGCAGTGCGGGCGTCTACGAGCAGTACTTC.

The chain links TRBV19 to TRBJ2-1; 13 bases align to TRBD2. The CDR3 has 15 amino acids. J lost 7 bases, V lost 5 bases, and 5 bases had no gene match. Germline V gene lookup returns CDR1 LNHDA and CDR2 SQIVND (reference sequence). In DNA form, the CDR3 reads TGTGCCAGTAGTCCTACTAGCGGGAGGGGAAATGAGCAGTTCTTC. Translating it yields CASSPTSGRGNEQFF.

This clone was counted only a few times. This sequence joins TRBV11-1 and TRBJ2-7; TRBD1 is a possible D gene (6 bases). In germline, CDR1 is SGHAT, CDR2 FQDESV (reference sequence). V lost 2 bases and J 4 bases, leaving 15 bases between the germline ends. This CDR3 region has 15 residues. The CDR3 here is CASSLTLGQGYEQYF. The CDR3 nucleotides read TGTGCCAGCAGCTTAACCCTCGGGCAGGGGTACGAGCAGTACTTC.